The rows below give T cell receptor beta chains drawn from one sample of a study of T cells after yellow fever vaccination. In TCRdb, the 5' RACE reads were re-called with MiXCR into one record per CDR3 protein. Of about 160,000 distinct CDR3 sequences listed, approximately 6.7% are singletons. Source: CD4+ T cells sorted from PBMCs, taken 5 days after the first yellow fever vaccination. Receptors were obtained from a man younger than 35 who received the YFV17D yellow fever vaccine. Both conserved end residues are part of each CDR3. D genes are given only for firm matches. Size is omitted from some rows. Given values are once, few, many or a class for expanded clones.

TRBV6-2/TRBV6-3	.	TRBJ1-6	many	CASRFGRLNSPLHF	TGTGCCAGCAGATTCGGACGCCTAAATTCACCCCTCCACTTT
TRBV9	.	TRBJ1-2	many	CASSPLSADSYGYTF	TGTGCCAGCAGTCCGCTTTCGGCGGACAGCTATGGCTACACCTTC
TRBV30	.	TRBJ2-3	many	CAWSATTSGTDTQYF	TGTGCCTGGAGTGCGACGACTAGTGGCACAGATACGCAGTATTTT
TRBV7-6	TRBD1	TRBJ2-3	.	CASSLIYRGEGDTQYF	TGTGCCAGCAGCTTAATCTACAGGGGGGAAGGAGATACGCAGTATTTT
TRBV4-1	TRBD2	TRBJ2-2	many	CASSRGLAGDNTGELFF	TGCGCCAGCAGCCGGGGACTAGCGGGCGATAACACCGGGGAGCTGTTTTTT
TRBV18	.	TRBJ2-3	many	CASSPSTDTQYF	TGTGCCAGCTCCCCAAGCACAGATACGCAGTATTTT
TRBV7-2	.	TRBJ2-1	many	CASRPALSGINEQFF	TGTGCCAGCAGACCGGCCCTAAGTGGAATCAATGAGCAGTTCTTC
TRBV4-1	.	TRBJ1-4	few	CASSQDRRVSNEKLFF	TGCGCCAGCAGCCAAGATCGAAGAGTGTCTAATGAAAAACTGTTTTTT
TRBV6-1	TRBD1	TRBJ2-5	many	CASSDPDRTQETQYF	TGTGCCAGCAGTGATCCGGACAGGACCCAAGAGACCCAGTACTTC
TRBV7-3	.	TRBJ2-2	.	CASSYGGTSANTGELFF	TGTGCCAGCAGCTACGGCGGGACAAGCGCGAACACCGGGGAGCTGTTTTTT
TRBV5-1	.	TRBJ1-6	few	CASSVASGSYNSPLHF	TGCGCCAGCAGCGTGGCATCGGGGTCCTATAATTCACCCCTCCACTTT
TRBV6-5	TRBD1	TRBJ2-6	many	CASTGQTGANVLTF	TGTGCCAGCACGGGACAGACTGGGGCCAACGTCCTGACTTTC
TRBV4-2	TRBD2	TRBJ2-2	many	CASNTETSETGELFF	TGTGCCAGCAATACGGAGACTAGCGAAACCGGGGAGCTGTTTTTT
TRBV5-1	.	TRBJ2-5	many	CASSNQETQYF	TGCGCCAGCAGCAACCAAGAGACCCAGTACTTC
TRBV7-3	.	TRBJ2-5	many	CASSLTGPGTGQETQYF	TGTGCCAGCAGCTTAACGGGCCCTGGGACGGGTCAAGAGACCCAGTACTTC
TRBV15	.	TRBJ2-3	many	CASSQGTSTDTQYF	TGTGCCAGTTCGCAGGGCACTAGCACAGATACGCAGTATTTT
TRBV12-3/TRBV12-4	.	TRBJ1-4	many	CASSLREGNEKLFF	TGTGCCAGCAGTTTAAGGGAAGGGAATGAAAAACTGTTTTTT
TRBV4-1	TRBD1	TRBJ1-5	many	CASSQAGGAGNQPQHF	TGCGCCAGCAGCCAAGCAGGGGGCGCGGGCAATCAGCCCCAGCATTTT
TRBV4-1	.	TRBJ2-1	few	CASSQNGKGGRDEQFF	TGCGCCAGCAGCCAAAATGGGAAGGGGGGCAGGGATGAGCAGTTCTTC
TRBV20-1	.	TRBJ1-2	many	CSVLQENYGYTF	TGCAGTGTCCTACAGGAGAACTATGGCTACACCTTC
TRBV5-6	.	TRBJ2-7	many	CASSLFAGKTYEQYF	TGTGCCAGCAGCTTGTTTGCGGGGAAAACCTACGAGCAGTACTTC
TRBV11-2	TRBD2	TRBJ2-5	few	CASSPGTTKETQYF	TGTGCCAGCAGCCCCGGGACTACCAAAGAGACCCAGTACTTC
TRBV3-1	.	TRBJ1-4	.	CATCRWDEATNEKLFF	TGTGCCACCTGCCGATGGGACGAGGCAACTAATGAAAAACTGTTTTTT
TRBV28	.	TRBJ1-4	many	CASSLGASGEKLFF	TGTGCCAGCAGTTTGGGGGCGTCTGGCGAAAAACTGTTTTTT
TRBV10-3	.	TRBJ2-7	many	CAIRPLGGASYEQYF	TGTGCCATCAGGCCGTTAGGCGGGGCCTCCTACGAGCAGTACTTC
TRBV12-3/TRBV12-4	TRBD1	TRBJ2-7	.	CASSFAGGNEQYF	TGTGCCAGCAGTTTTGCAGGGGGCAACGAGCAGTACTTC
TRBV28	.	TRBJ1-2	few	CASSLMGYGYTF	TGTGCCAGCAGTTTAATGGGGTATGGCTACACCTTC
TRBV14	.	TRBJ1-1	.	CASSQVPSTPWAEAFF	TGTGCCAGCAGCCAAGTACCATCCACCCCTTGGGCTGAAGCTTTCTTT
TRBV5-1	.	TRBJ1-1	many	CASSFQGVRTEAFF	TGCGCCAGCAGCTTTCAAGGGGTCAGAACTGAAGCTTTCTTT
TRBV18	.	TRBJ2-2	many	CASSPPRNTGELFF	TGTGCCAGCTCACCACCGAGGAACACCGGGGAGCTGTTTTTT
TRBV4-1	TRBD1	TRBJ1-5	many	CASSRIIRGQKNQPQHF	TGCGCCAGCAGCCGAATAATACGGGGACAGAAAAATCAGCCCCAGCATTTT
TRBV5-1	.	TRBJ1-2	.	CASSDLAYGYTF	TGCGCCAGCAGCGACCTGGCCTATGGCTACACCTTC
TRBV7-9	.	TRBJ1-3	many	CASSLHGRRGNTIYF	TGTGCCAGCAGCTTACATGGGCGCCGGGGAAACACCATATATTTT
TRBV24-1	.	TRBJ2-1	.	CATSDFGGQEQFF	TGTGCCACCAGTGATTTCGGAGGCCAGGAGCAGTTCTTC
TRBV6-2/TRBV6-3	.	TRBJ1-2	many	CASREQQGLPGYTF	TGTGCCAGCAGAGAACAACAGGGCCTCCCTGGCTACACCTTC
TRBV5-4	TRBD1	TRBJ1-4	.	CASSMDRRREKLFF	TGTGCCAGCAGCATGGACAGGCGGCGTGAAAAACTGTTTTTT
TRBV5-1	.	TRBJ2-1	.	CASSVLVTSYNEQFF	TGCGCCAGCAGCGTCTTGGTCACCTCCTACAATGAGCAGTTCTTC
TRBV6-5	.	TRBJ1-1	many	CASKGPGDTEAFF	TGTGCCAGCAAAGGACCAGGTGACACTGAAGCTTTCTTT
TRBV5-1	.	TRBJ2-3	.	CASSLVLGSDTQYF	TGCGCCAGCAGCTTGGTTTTGGGCTCAGATACGCAGTATTTT
TRBV4-2	.	TRBJ1-6	few	CASSRRTLDSPLHF	TGTGCCAGCAGCCGTAGGACCCTGGATTCACCCCTCCACTTT
TRBV6-2/TRBV6-3	.	TRBJ2-1	many	CAASPHNEQFF	TGTGCCGCAAGCCCACACAATGAGCAGTTCTTC
TRBV7-2	TRBD2	TRBJ2-1	many	CASSPGTSGDKQFF	TGTGCCAGCAGCCCTGGGACTAGCGGGGATAAGCAGTTCTTC
TRBV6-1	TRBD2	TRBJ2-3	many	CASSGRLTSGELDTQYF	TGTGCCAGCAGTGGCCGTTTGACTAGCGGGGAATTAGATACGCAGTATTTT
TRBV2	.	TRBJ1-2	many	CASSLGPGGGYGYTF	TGTGCCAGCAGTCTTGGTCCCGGTGGGGGCTATGGCTACACCTTC
TRBV5-1	.	TRBJ1-2	many	CASSPPGGVYGYTF	TGCGCCAGCAGCCCCCCCGGCGGGGTTTATGGCTACACCTTC
TRBV7-2	TRBD1	TRBJ2-3	many	CASRGQVGTDTQYF	TGTGCCAGCAGGGGACAGGTGGGCACAGATACGCAGTATTTT
TRBV27	.	TRBJ2-2	many	CASSLSVEPGELFF	TGTGCCAGCAGTTTGTCGGTGGAACCCGGGGAGCTGTTTTTT
TRBV6-2/TRBV6-3	.	TRBJ1-1	many	CASSYTPVGRNTEAFF	TGTGCCAGCAGTTACACCCCCGTGGGGCGGAACACTGAAGCTTTCTTT
TRBV21-1	.	TRBJ1-1	many	CASIPSPGTEAFF	TGTGCCAGCATCCCTTCCCCGGGCACTGAAGCTTTCTTT
TRBV12-3/TRBV12-4	.	TRBJ2-1	many	CASSASELGHNEQFF	TGTGCCAGCAGCGCTAGCGAACTGGGCCACAATGAGCAGTTCTTC
TRBV20-1	.	TRBJ2-5	.	CSARVGRETQYF	TGCAGTGCTAGAGTTGGGAGAGAGACCCAGTACTTC
TRBV4-3	TRBD1	TRBJ1-1	many	CASSRIRTGGLNTEAFF	TGCGCCAGCAGCCGAATAAGGACAGGGGGCCTGAACACTGAAGCTTTCTTT